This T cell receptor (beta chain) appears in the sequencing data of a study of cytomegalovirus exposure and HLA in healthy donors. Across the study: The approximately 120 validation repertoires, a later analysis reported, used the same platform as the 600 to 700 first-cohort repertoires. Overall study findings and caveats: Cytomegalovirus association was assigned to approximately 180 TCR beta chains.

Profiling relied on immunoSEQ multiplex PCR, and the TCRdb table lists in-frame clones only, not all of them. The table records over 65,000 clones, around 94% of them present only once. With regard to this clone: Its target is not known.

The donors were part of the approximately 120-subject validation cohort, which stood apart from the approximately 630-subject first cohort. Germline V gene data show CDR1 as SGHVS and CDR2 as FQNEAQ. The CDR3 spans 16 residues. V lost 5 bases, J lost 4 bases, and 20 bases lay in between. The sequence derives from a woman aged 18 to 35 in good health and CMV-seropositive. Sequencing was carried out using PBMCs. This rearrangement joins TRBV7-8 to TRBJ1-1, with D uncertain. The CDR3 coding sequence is TGTGCCAGCAGCCTTAGCTCCCAAAAAGCGGGCACTGAAGCTTTCTTT. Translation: CASSLSSQKAGTEAFF.